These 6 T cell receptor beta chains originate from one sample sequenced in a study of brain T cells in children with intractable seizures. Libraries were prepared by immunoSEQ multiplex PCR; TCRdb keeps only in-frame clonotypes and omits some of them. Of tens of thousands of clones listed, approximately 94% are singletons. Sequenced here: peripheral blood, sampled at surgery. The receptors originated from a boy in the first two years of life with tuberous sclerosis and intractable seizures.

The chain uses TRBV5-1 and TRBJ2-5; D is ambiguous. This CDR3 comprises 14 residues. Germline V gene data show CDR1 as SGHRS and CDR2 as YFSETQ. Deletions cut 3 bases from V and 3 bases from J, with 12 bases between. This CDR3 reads CASSSDPAKETQYF. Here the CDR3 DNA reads TGCGCCAGCAGCTCGGACCCAGCGAAAGAGACCCAGTACTTC.

The CDR3, as DNA: TGTGCCAGTACCCTCGGGATAGGGCTCATCTACGAGCAGTACTTC. Translation gives CASTLGIGLIYEQYF. The chain has TRBV19 and TRBJ2-7, with D perhaps matching TRBD2 (5 bases). The germline V gene encodes CDR1 LNHDA and CDR2 SQIVND (reference sequence). The V gene lost 7 bases and the J gene lost 3 bases, with 19 bases spanning the gap. This CDR3 is 15 amino acids long.

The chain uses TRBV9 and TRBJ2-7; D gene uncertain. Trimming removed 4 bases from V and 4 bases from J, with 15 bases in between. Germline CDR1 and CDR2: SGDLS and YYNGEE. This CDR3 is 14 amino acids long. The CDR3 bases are TGTGCCAGCAGCCCCTCGGGTTCTGGTTACGAGCAGTACTTC. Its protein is CASSPSGSGYEQYF.

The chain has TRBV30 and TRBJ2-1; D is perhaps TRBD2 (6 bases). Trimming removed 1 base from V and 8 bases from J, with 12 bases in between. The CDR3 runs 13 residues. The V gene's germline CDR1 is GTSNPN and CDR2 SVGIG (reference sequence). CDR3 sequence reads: CAWSDGSGDEQFF. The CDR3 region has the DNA TGTGCCTGGAGTGACGGGAGTGGGGATGAGCAGTTCTTC.

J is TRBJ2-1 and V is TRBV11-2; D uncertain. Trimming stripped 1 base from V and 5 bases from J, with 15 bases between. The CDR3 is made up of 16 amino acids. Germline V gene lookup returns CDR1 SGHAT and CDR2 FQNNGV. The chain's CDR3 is CASSLVSEPPHNEQFF. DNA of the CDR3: TGTGCCAGCAGCTTAGTCTCGGAGCCCCCCCACAATGAGCAGTTCTTC.

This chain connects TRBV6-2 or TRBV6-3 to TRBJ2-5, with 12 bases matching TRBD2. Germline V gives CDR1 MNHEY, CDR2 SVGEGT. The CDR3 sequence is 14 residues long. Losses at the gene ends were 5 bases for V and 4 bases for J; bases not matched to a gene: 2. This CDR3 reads CASSRLAGAETQYF. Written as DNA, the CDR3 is TGTGCCAGCAGTCGACTAGCGGGAGCAGAGACCCAGTACTTC.